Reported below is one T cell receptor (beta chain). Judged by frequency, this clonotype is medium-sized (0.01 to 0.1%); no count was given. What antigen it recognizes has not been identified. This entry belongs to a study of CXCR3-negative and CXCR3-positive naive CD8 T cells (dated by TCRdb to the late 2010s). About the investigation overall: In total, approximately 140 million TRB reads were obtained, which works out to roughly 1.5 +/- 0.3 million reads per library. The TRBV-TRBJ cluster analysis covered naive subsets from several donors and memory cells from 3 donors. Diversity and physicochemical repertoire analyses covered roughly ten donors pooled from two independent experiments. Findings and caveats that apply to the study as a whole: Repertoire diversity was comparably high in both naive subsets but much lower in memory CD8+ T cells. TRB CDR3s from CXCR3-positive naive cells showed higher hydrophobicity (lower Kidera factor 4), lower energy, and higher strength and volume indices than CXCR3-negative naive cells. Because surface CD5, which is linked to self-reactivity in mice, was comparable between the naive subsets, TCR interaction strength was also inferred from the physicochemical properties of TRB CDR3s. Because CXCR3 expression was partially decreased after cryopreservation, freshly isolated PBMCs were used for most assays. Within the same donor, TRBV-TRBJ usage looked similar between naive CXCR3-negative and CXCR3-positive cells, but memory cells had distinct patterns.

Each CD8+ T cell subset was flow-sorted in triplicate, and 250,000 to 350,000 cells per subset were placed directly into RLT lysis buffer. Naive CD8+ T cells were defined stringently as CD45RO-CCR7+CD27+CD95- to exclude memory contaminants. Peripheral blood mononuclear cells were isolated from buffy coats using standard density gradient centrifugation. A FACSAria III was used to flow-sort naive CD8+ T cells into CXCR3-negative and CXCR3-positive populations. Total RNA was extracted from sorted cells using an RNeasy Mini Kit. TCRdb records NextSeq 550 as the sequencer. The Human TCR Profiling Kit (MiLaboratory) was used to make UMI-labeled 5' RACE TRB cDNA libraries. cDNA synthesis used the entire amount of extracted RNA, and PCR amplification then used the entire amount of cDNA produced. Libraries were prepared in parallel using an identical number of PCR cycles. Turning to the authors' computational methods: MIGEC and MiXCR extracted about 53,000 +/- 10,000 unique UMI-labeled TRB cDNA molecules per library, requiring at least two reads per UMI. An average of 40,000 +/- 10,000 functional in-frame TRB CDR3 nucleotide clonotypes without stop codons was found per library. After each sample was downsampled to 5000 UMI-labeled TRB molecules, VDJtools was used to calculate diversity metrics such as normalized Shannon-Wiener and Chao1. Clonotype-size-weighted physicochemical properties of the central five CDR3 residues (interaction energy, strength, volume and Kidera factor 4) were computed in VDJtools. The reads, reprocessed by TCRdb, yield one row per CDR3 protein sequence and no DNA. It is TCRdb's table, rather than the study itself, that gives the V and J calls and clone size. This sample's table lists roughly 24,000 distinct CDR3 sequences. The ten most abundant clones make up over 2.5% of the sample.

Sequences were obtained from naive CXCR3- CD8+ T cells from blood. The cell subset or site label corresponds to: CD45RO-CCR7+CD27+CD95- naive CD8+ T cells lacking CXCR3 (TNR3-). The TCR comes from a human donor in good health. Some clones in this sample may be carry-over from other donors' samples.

The CDR3 amino acid sequence is: CASSVWGNTEAFF. The sequence joins TRBV7-3 to TRBJ1-1. Measured from the cysteine to the phenylalanine, the CDR3 is 13 residues long. No DNA is listed. Via the germline V gene, CDR1 is SGHTA and CDR2 FQGTGA.